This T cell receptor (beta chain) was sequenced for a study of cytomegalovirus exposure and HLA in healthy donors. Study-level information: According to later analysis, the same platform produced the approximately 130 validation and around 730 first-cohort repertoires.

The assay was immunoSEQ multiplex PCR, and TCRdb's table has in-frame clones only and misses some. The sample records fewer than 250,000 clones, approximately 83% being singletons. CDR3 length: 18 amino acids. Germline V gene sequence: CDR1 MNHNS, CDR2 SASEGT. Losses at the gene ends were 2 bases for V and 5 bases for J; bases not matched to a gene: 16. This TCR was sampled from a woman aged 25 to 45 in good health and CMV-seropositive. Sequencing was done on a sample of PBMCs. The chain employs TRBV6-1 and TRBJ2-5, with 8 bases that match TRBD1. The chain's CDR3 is CASSESLGQGGAYETQYF. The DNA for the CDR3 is TGTGCCAGCAGTGAATCCCTCGGACAGGGTGGGGCATACGAGACCCAGTACTTC.